This record covers a single T cell receptor (beta chain). Its antigen has not been determined. No base quality values were provided; no much bigger clone lies one nucleotide off. Including the terminal cysteine and phenylalanine, the CDR3 comprises 15 residues. The retained sequence is limited to the CDR3, 45 bases, with the frame set at the first base. V loses 3 bases at its end and J loses 5 bases; junction bases beyond the gene matches: 7. Reading the germline V gene gives CDR1 SGDLS and CDR2 YYNGEE. The sample comes from a study of blood T cell repertoires in COVID-19 (dated by TCRdb to the early 2020s). For the study in its entirety: Samples from collaborators originated in the United States, Italy and Spain and spanned both the acute and convalescent phases of COVID-19. The material from the prospective study consisted of cDNA or gDNA derived from T cells, B-cell-depleted T cells, or PBMCs. Deeply sampled blood TCRbeta repertoires from subjects exposed to, actively infected with, or recovered from COVID-19 were included in the dataset. The repertoires were made available in a free public database intended to serve as a resource for research on the immune response to SARS-CoV-2. Samples came from the ongoing ImmuneRACE study (first 160 participants) plus 1,254 subjects from 6 global collaborators. The sample metadata nearly always contained a de-identified subject ID, COVID-19 status, age in years and sex. Where HLA class I and class II types were available, the types were taken from metadata supplied by the sample provider, not from assay-based typing.

In the prospective study, participants were roughly 18 to 100 years old, resided in approximately 25 geographic areas of the United States, and were enrolled through a virtual design. In the prospective study, cohorts were assigned on the basis of participant-reported clinical history obtained from a screening survey and a study questionnaire. In the prospective study, mobile phlebotomists collected whole blood, serum and a nasopharyngeal or oropharyngeal swab from each participant. Prospective study participants could optionally give additional blood draws and questionnaires over an approximately two-month period. Before DNA extraction, blood samples from the prospective study were shipped at room temperature or frozen. Broader findings and caveats from the paper: The amount of clinical and demographic metadata varied by source and participant and was provided uncurated.

TCRbeta CDR3 regions were amplified from genomic DNA by means of the immunoSEQ Assay, a bias-controlled multiplex PCR. Per the source publication's procedure: Nucleated cell counts per sample were estimated from amplification of reference gene primers within the assay. Sequence reads were collapsed and filtered to measure the absolute abundance of every unique TCRbeta CDR3 rearrangement. For each sample, productive Simpson clonality was calculated by taking the square root of Simpson's diversity index across productive rearrangements. TCRdb re-hosts the immuneACCESS table, in-frame sequences only. Its copies lack some clones; in the studies checked, an unresolved V gene accounts for under half of them, and the cause for the rest is not known. That table furnishes V, J and clone size, whereas the DNA furnished D and trimming. The table for this sample lists about 180,000 clones; approximately 84% of them were counted only once. Of the sample, roughly 1.2% falls within the top ten clones.

The sequence derives from a human donor with acute COVID-19. The donor label of this sample is uncertain. Sequencing was performed on PBMCs or T cells enriched from blood (not recorded which). Rearrangement joined TRBV9 to TRBJ1-4; the central 7 bases match TRBD1. The DNA sequence is TGTGCCAGCAGCGCGGGACAGCTTCTAAATGAAAAACTGTTTTTT. Translated, it reads CASSAGQLLNEKLFF.